One and the same sample provided the 26 T cell receptor beta chains below, sequenced in a study of blood T cell repertoires in COVID-19. TCRdb keeps only in-frame clones here, not all; method: immunoSEQ multiplex PCR. The sample lists about 64,000 clones, about 81% occurring once. Specimen: peripheral blood. The receptors were gathered from a human donor in a cohort sampled during active COVID-19.

V usage is TRBV7-9 and J usage is TRBJ2-1, with 12 bases that match TRBD1. The V and J ends lost 6 bases and 9 bases, in that order; junction bases with no gene match: 12. Looked up from germline, CDR1 is SEHNR and CDR2 is FQNEAQ (reference sequence). The CDR3 runs to 16 residues. CDR3 nucleotide sequence: TGTGCCAGCAGTCAACCCGGGACAGGGGGCATAGGTGAGCAGTTCTTC. Translation gives CASSQPGTGGIGEQFF.

This chain uses TRBV10-3 with TRBJ2-5, with TRBD2 matching 12 bases. The CDR3 spans 16 residues. Trimming at V came to 0 bases and at J to 5 bases, leaving 4 bases not matched to a gene. Germline CDR1 is ENHRY and CDR2 is SYGVKD. In DNA form, the CDR3 reads TGTGCCATCAGTGAGTCGACGACTAGCGGGGGTGAGACCCAGTACTTC. This translates into CAISESTTSGGETQYF.

The chain uses TRBV11-2 and TRBJ2-5; D uncertain. The CDR3 contains 13 residues. Germline lookup yields CDR1 SGHAT and CDR2 FQNNGV. Trimming left V 0 bases short and J 5 bases short, with 7 bases between. CDR3 nucleotides: TGTGCCAGCAGCTTAGAGCAGTCGGAGACCCAGTACTTC. It yields the protein CASSLEQSETQYF.

The CDR3 loop is CASSLGDRGVTEAFF. The CDR3 nucleotides read TGTGCCAGCAGCTTAGGGGACAGGGGCGTCACTGAAGCTTTCTTT. The V call is TRBV7-6, the J call TRBJ1-1; 10 bases match TRBD1. J gave up 4 bases and V 1 base, and 3 bases lay outside the gene matches. The CDR3 is 15 residues long. The germline V gene has CDR1 SGHVS and CDR2 FNYEAQ.

This chain uses TRBV28 with TRBJ2-7; 11 bases map to TRBD1. The trim removed 4 bases at V and 5 bases at J, leaving 4 bases unmatched. CDR1 and CDR2 from the germline V gene are MDHEN and SYDVKM. The CDR3 consists of 14 residues. The CDR3 nucleotides are TGTGCCAGCAGTTGGACAGGGGGCTTCGACGAGCAGTACGTC. This encodes CASSWTGGFDEQYV.

The V and J genes are TRBV6-5 and TRBJ2-7; perhaps TRBD1 as D (6 bases). Germline assignment: CDR1 MNHEY and CDR2 SVGAGI. Trimming stripped 7 bases from V and 2 bases from J, with 18 bases between. This CDR3 spans 15 amino acids. The CDR3 DNA follows: TGTGCCAGCACCTCGCAGGGGATAGGGGCCTACGAGCAGTACTTC. It encodes CASTSQGIGAYEQYF.

This chain uses TRBV11-3 with TRBJ2-1; 8 nucleotides line up with TRBD2. Germline V gene data show CDR1 as SGHNT and CDR2 as YENEEA. J was trimmed by 4 bases and V by 3 bases; bases with no gene match: 2. This CDR3 region has 14 residues. The DNA for the CDR3 is TGTGCCAGCAGCTTGAGCGGGGGATACAATGAGCAGTTCTTC. Protein sequence: CASSLSGGYNEQFF.

This rearrangement joins TRBV18 to TRBJ2-6; D is unclear. CDR3 length: 17 residues. CDR1 is KGHSH and CDR2 is LQKENI in the germline V gene. Trimming left V 3 bases short and J 0 bases short, with 12 bases between. The CDR3 nucleotides are TGTGCCAGCTCACCTGGAAGCTCAGGCTCTGGGGCCAACGTCCTGACTTTC. Residues: CASSPGSSGSGANVLTF.

The count of this clone is one. The rearrangement uses TRBV6-5 and TRBJ1-1; 7 bases are shared with TRBD1. Germline CDR1 reads MNHEY; CDR2 reads SVGAGI. V shed 6 bases and J 2 bases; nucleotides not matched to a gene: 3. CDR3 size: 13 residues. CDR3 amino acids: CASRTGFNTEAFF. The DNA of the CDR3 is TGTGCCAGCAGGACAGGGTTTAACACTGAAGCTTTCTTT.

This sequence joins TRBV5-6 and TRBJ2-5, with 9 bases lining up with TRBD2. V shed 4 bases and J 12 bases; nucleotides not matched to a gene: 13. There are 14 residues in the CDR3. Germline V gene data show CDR1 as SGHDT and CDR2 as YYEEEE. In nucleotides, the CDR3 is TGTGCCAGCAGCGCGGGGGGGAGGGACCGACGGAAGTACTTC. Amino acid sequence: CASSAGGRDRRKYF.

The V and J genes are TRBV12-5 and TRBJ1-2; D not certain. With 0 bases removed from V and 4 bases from J, the gap between germline ends came to 15 bases. The CDR3 has 16 residues. CDR1 is LGHNT and CDR2 is FRNRAP in the germline V gene. Here the CDR3 DNA reads TGTGCTAGTGGTTTGGTACCTAACCCAATCACCTATGGCTACACCTTC. Protein: CASGLVPNPITYGYTF. Together with reference TRBV12-5 and TRBJ1-2, the CDR3 gives the full variable domain: DARVTQTPRHKVTEMGQEVTMRCQPILGHNTVFWYRQTMMQGLELLAYFRNRAPLDDSGMPKDRFSAEMPDATLATLKIQPSEPRDSAVYFCASGLVPNPITYGYTFGSGTRLTVV.

The gene calls are TRBV2 and TRBJ2-7, with D possibly matching TRBD2 (5 bases). Germline lookup yields CDR1 SNHLY and CDR2 FYNNEI. The CDR3 totals 12 residues. Trimming pared 6 bases from V and 7 bases from J, leaving 13 bases between. CDR3 in amino acids: CASSPGTHEQYV. CDR3 bases: TGTGCCAGCAGCCCGGGAACTCATGAGCAGTACGTC.

CDR3 residues: CASSYSIGGDTEAFF. The DNA for the CDR3 is TGTGCCAGCAGTTACTCGATTGGGGGGGACACTGAAGCTTTCTTT. The chain carries TRBV6-6 and TRBJ1-1; perhaps TRBD1 as D (5 bases). With 0 bases removed from V and 3 bases from J, the gap between germline ends came to 11 bases. Germline assignment: CDR1 MNHNY and CDR2 SVGAGI (reference sequence). The CDR3 spans 15 residues.

This chain connects TRBV15 to TRBJ1-2, with 8 bases aligning to TRBD1. CDR1 is LNHNV, CDR2 YYDKDF, per germline (reference sequence). Trimming cost V 3 bases and J 4 bases; bases outside gene matches: 4. The CDR3 runs to 14 residues. CDR3 protein: CATSRSGTGYGYTF. As DNA, the CDR3 is TGTGCCACCAGCAGGTCCGGGACAGGCTATGGCTACACCTTC. Filled out from reference TRBV15 and TRBJ1-2, the complete variable domain reads DAMVIQNPRYQVTQFGKPVTLSCSQTLNHNVMYWYQQKSSQAPKLLFHYYDKDFNNEADTPDNFQSRRPNTSFCFLDIRSPGLGDTAMYLCATSRSGTGYGYTFGSGTRLTVV.

The J gene is TRBJ2-1, the V gene TRBV19, with a tentative D call TRBD1 (5 bases). The CDR3 runs to 14 residues. V gave up 5 bases and J gave up 8 bases, with 16 bases separating them. Germline CDR1 LNHDA, CDR2 SQIVND (reference sequence). In DNA, the CDR3 is TGTGCCAGTAGTCAAAGGGGCGATTTGGATGAGCAGTTCTTC. Translated: CASSQRGDLDEQFF.

The rearrangement joins TRBV28 to TRBJ2-2; perhaps TRBD1 as D (8 bases). The germline CDR1 and CDR2 sequences are MDHEN and SYDVKM. Trimming removed 6 bases from V and 0 bases from J, with 14 bases in between. The CDR3 covers 16 residues. This CDR3 is CASSPQGGANTGELFF. The CDR3 DNA reads as TGTGCCAGCAGCCCACAGGGGGGGGCGAACACCGGGGAGCTGTTTTTT.

The chain carries TRBV5-6 and TRBJ2-3, with TRBD1 matching 7 bases. The CDR3 contains 16 residues. Germline V gene sequence: CDR1 SGHDT, CDR2 YYEEEE. The V gene end was trimmed by 4 bases and the J gene end by 2 bases; junction bases not matched to a gene: 10. The CDR3 DNA follows: TGTGCCAGCAGCCGGAAAAGGACAGGCATCACAGATACGCAGTATTTT. It encodes CASSRKRTGITDTQYF.

The chain employs TRBV10-3 and TRBJ2-3; tentatively, D is TRBD2 (5 bases). The CDR3 spans 16 residues. Germline V gives CDR1 ENHRY, CDR2 SYGVKD. Trimming cost V 0 bases and J 0 bases, with 10 bases left between them. CDR3 sequence (DNA): TGTGCCATCAGTGAGTCCCCAGGAGGCAGCACAGATACGCAGTATTTT. It translates to CAISESPGGSTDTQYF.

The chain's CDR3 is CASSLAVYNEQFF. The CDR3 nucleotides read TGTGCCAGCAGTCTAGCCGTCTACAATGAGCAGTTCTTC. The chain uses TRBV6-5 and TRBJ2-1; TRBD2 is a possible D gene (5 bases). The CDR3 loop spans 13 amino acids. V lost 5 bases and J 3 bases, leaving 8 bases between the germline ends. Germline CDR1 and CDR2: MNHEY and SVGAGI.

This clone was seen only once. CDR3 in amino acids: CASSAGLAGGNTGELFF. The CDR3, as DNA: TGCGCCAGCAGCGCCGGACTAGCGGGGGGGAACACCGGGGAGCTGTTTTTT. The V gene is TRBV5-1, the J gene TRBJ2-2; TRBD2 matches at 14 bases. Germline-derived CDR1 and CDR2 are SGHRS and YFSETQ. This CDR3 contains 17 residues. J gave up 1 base and V 4 bases, and 3 bases lay outside the gene matches.

V and J are TRBV5-1 and TRBJ2-1, with D perhaps matching TRBD2 (5 bases). Germline CDR1 and CDR2: SGHRS and YFSETQ. Between the trimmed V and J ends, which lost 2 bases and 1 base, there was a span of 13 bases. CDR3 size: 16 residues. This CDR3 is CASSLQPTTSYNEQFF. The CDR3 coding sequence is TGCGCCAGCAGCTTACAGCCGACTACTTCCTACAATGAGCAGTTCTTC.

This clone was observed a handful of times. The genes are TRBV4-1 and TRBJ1-5; D might be TRBD1 (5 bases). This CDR3 region has 15 residues. Deletions cut 2 bases from V and 3 bases from J, with 11 bases between. Per germline, CDR1 MGHRA and CDR2 YSYEKL. CDR3 in DNA: TGCGCCAGCAGCCAACCAGACAGCATCAATCAGCCCCAGCATTTT. This translates into CASSQPDSINQPQHF.

V and J are TRBV11-2 and TRBJ1-4; a possible D gene is TRBD1 (6 bases). The CDR3 loop spans 15 amino acids. Per the germline V gene, CDR1 is SGHAT and CDR2 is FQNNGV. V was clipped by 4 bases and J by 5 bases, with 14 bases between them. The CDR3 loop is CASSYLTGLNEKLFF. Here the CDR3 DNA reads TGTGCCAGCAGCTACTTGACAGGCCTCAATGAAAAACTGTTTTTT.

This chain uses TRBV7-9 with TRBJ1-1; D remains unclear. Germline assignment: CDR1 SEHNR and CDR2 FQNEAQ (reference sequence). The CDR3 spans 13 residues. Trimming took 3 bases from V and 0 from J, leaving 5 bases between them. In DNA form, the CDR3 reads TGTGCCAGCAGCTTCCAGTTGAACACTGAAGCTTTCTTT. Residues: CASSFQLNTEAFF.

The rearrangement joins TRBV6-6 to TRBJ2-5; tentative D call: TRBD1 (5 bases). The CDR3 runs to 13 residues. Germline assignment: CDR1 MNHNY and CDR2 SVGAGI (reference sequence). The V and J ends lost 5 bases and 3 bases respectively, with 10 bases between them. DNA of the CDR3: TGTGCCAGCAGTACGCCCAGGGAAGAGACCCAGTACTTC. It codes for CASSTPREETQYF.

This clone was counted only a few times. The chain has TRBV4-2 and TRBJ2-5; 11 nucleotides agree with TRBD2. Germline CDR1 is LGHNA and CDR2 is YNFKEQ. V gave up 0 bases and J gave up 5 bases; unmatched junction bases: 5. The CDR3 is made up of 16 amino acids. CDR3 nucleotide sequence: TGTGCCAGCAGCCAAGAAGGTAGCGGGGGGGCTGAGACCCAGTACTTC. Amino acid sequence: CASSQEGSGGAETQYF.